Each of the 30 T cell receptor beta chains below was sequenced from the same sample in a study of cytomegalovirus exposure and HLA in healthy donors. Assay used: immunoSEQ multiplex PCR; TCRdb lists only in-frame clones, some missing. The sample comprises over 200,000 clones, 80% to 85% of which are singletons, and more than 12% rests with the top ten. Sequencing was done on a sample of PBMCs. The receptors derive from a woman aged 25 to 39 in good health and CMV-seropositive.

The chain joins TRBV5-1 to TRBJ2-7, with D perhaps matching TRBD2 (6 bases). V was clipped by 5 bases and J by 5 bases, with 17 bases between them. The CDR3 length is 14 residues. Looked up from germline, CDR1 is SGHRS and CDR2 is YFSETQ. The chain's CDR3 is CASRVAGSLDEQYF. The CDR3 DNA follows: TGCGCCAGCAGGGTGGCGGGGAGTCTGGACGAGCAGTACTTC. Filled out from reference TRBV5-1 and TRBJ2-7, the complete variable domain reads KAGVTQTPRYLIKTRGQQVTLSCSPISGHRSVSWYQQTPGQGLQFLFEYFSETQRNKGNFPGRFSGRQFSNSRSEMNVSTLELGDSALYLCASRVAGSLDEQYFGPGTRLTVT.

The CDR3 here is CASRAGTGTYGYTF. The DNA for the CDR3 is TGTGCCAGCAGGGCCGGGACAGGGACCTATGGCTACACCTTC. The chain has TRBV2 and TRBJ1-2, with 9 bases matching TRBD1. With 6 bases clipped from V and 4 bases from J, the junction kept 6 bases outside the gene matches. The germline CDR1 and CDR2 sequences are SNHLY and FYNNEI. The length of the CDR3 is 14 residues.

V gene TRBV5-1 combines with J gene TRBJ2-2; 10 positions agree with TRBD1. Germline lookup yields CDR1 SGHRS and CDR2 YFSETQ. This CDR3 comprises 17 residues. Trimming cost V 4 bases and J 1 base; bases outside gene matches: 7. CDR3 region: CASSIGTGAGNTGELFF. CDR3 nucleotide sequence: TGCGCCAGCAGCATTGGGACAGGGGCGGGGAACACCGGGGAGCTGTTTTTT.

This rearrangement joins TRBV5-1 to TRBJ1-1; D unclear. CDR1 SGHRS and CDR2 YFSETQ come from the germline V gene. The CDR3 is made up of 14 amino acids. V lost 0 bases, J lost 3 bases, and 9 bases lay in between. The CDR3 spells CASSLEGAYTEAFF. For the CDR3, the DNA is TGCGCCAGCAGCTTGGAAGGAGCGTACACTGAAGCTTTCTTT.

This sequence joins TRBV30 and TRBJ1-2; the D is unclear. This CDR3 is built from 13 residues. Per the germline V gene, CDR1 is GTSNPN and CDR2 is SVGIG (reference sequence). V was pared by 0 bases and J by 1 base, with 6 bases between. The CDR3 bases are TGTGCCTGGAGTGTAGTGGGTAACTATGGCTACACCTTC. Translated: CAWSVVGNYGYTF.

The chain links TRBV2 to TRBJ1-5; maybe TRBD1 (6 bases). The CDR3 contains 16 residues. V lost 3 bases, J lost 0 bases, and 12 bases lay in between. Germline CDR1 reads SNHLY; CDR2 reads FYNNEI. This CDR3 reads CASSEWTVYSNQPQHF. The CDR3 DNA reads as TGTGCCAGCAGTGAGTGGACAGTATATAGCAATCAGCCCCAGCATTTT.

The gene calls are TRBV19 and TRBJ2-7, with 10 bases fitting TRBD2. From germline, CDR1 is LNHDA and CDR2 SQIVND (reference sequence). V was pared by 8 bases and J by 2 bases, with 6 bases of the junction left unmatched. The length of the CDR3 is 14 residues. CDR3 nucleotides: TGTGCCAGTTCAACTAGCGGGATGACCTACGAGCAGTACTTC. Protein: CASSTSGMTYEQYF.

The chain combines TRBV5-1 with TRBJ1-1, with D uncertain. Trimming cost V 1 base and J 1 base, with 14 bases left between them. The CDR3 is made up of 16 amino acids. Looked up from germline, CDR1 is SGHRS and CDR2 is YFSETQ. CDR3 sequence (DNA): TGCGCCAGCAGCTTGTTAGGCGGGCCGAGGAACACTGAAGCTTTCTTT. As protein: CASSLLGGPRNTEAFF.

The chain is built from TRBV11-1 and TRBJ2-7; 11 nucleotides line up with TRBD2. The CDR3 contains 15 residues. CDR1 and CDR2 (germline): SGHAT, FQDESV (reference sequence). Trimming cost V 8 bases and J 0 bases; bases outside gene matches: 6. The CDR3 DNA is TGTGCCAGCCGGCTAGCGGGAGGATTCTCCTACGAGCAGTACTTC. Its protein product is CASRLAGGFSYEQYF.

V and J are TRBV4-1 and TRBJ2-5, with unresolved D. The CDR3 is made up of 14 amino acids. Germline loops: CDR1 MGHRA, CDR2 YSYEKL. Between the trimmed V and J ends, which lost 1 base and 5 bases, there was a span of 11 bases. The CDR3 protein is CASSQGRMGETQYF. The CDR3 coding sequence is TGCGCCAGCAGCCAAGGACGAATGGGGGAGACCCAGTACTTC.

The V and J genes are TRBV9 and TRBJ2-3; 7 positions match TRBD2. The CDR3 spans 14 residues. Trimming removed 5 bases from V and 0 bases from J; junction bases left unmatched: 3. Germline V gives CDR1 SGDLS, CDR2 YYNGEE. CDR3: CASSPSGSTDTQYF. CDR3 in DNA: TGTGCCAGCAGTCCTAGCGGAAGCACAGATACGCAGTATTTT.

This clone was observed a handful of times. V and J are TRBV19 and TRBJ2-7; 12 nucleotides align to TRBD2. Germline CDR1 is LNHDA and CDR2 is SQIVND (reference sequence). This CDR3 region has 14 residues. The ends lost 5 bases at V and 7 bases at J; junction bases unmatched: 6. The CDR3 DNA reads TGTGCCAGTAGTCAGACTAGCGGGAGTTGGGAGCAGTACTTC. This encodes CASSQTSGSWEQYF. Full variable domain (remainder filled in from reference TRBV19 and TRBJ2-7): DGGITQSPKYLFRKEGQNVTLSCEQNLNHDAMYWYRQDPGQGLRLIYYSQIVNDFQKGDIAEGYSVSREKKESFPLTVTSAQKNPTAFYLCASSQTSGSWEQYFGPGTRLTVT.

The V call is TRBV30, the J call TRBJ2-7; D not certain. Trimming removed 0 bases from V and 6 bases from J, with 15 bases in between. Germline lookup yields CDR1 GTSNPN and CDR2 SVGIG (reference sequence). The CDR3 sequence is 14 residues long. CDR3 in DNA: TGTGCCTGGAGTGTACTCCTTCGAGATCCCGAGCAGTACTTC. Protein: CAWSVLLRDPEQYF.

The chain is built from TRBV6-5 and TRBJ2-7; TRBD1 aligns across 8 bases. CDR1 and CDR2 from the germline V gene are MNHEY and SVGAGI. The CDR3 runs to 14 residues. The J segment lost 3 bases and the V segment lost 7 bases, leaving 8 bases of the junction unmatched. This chain's CDR3 is CASNPGQGRYEQYF. CDR3 nucleotide sequence: TGTGCCAGCAACCCCGGACAGGGTCGCTACGAGCAGTACTTC.

V gene TRBV6-5 combines with J gene TRBJ1-2; 7 nucleotides line up with TRBD1. Unmatched junction bases numbered 8, after V lost 0 bases and J lost 4 bases. Germline V gene sequence: CDR1 MNHEY, CDR2 SVGAGI. The CDR3 loop spans 16 amino acids. The DNA of the CDR3 is TGTGCCAGCAGTTACTCTACAGGGGCCAATCTCTATGGCTACACCTTC. The encoded protein is CASSYSTGANLYGYTF.

The gene calls are TRBV5-1 and TRBJ1-1, with D unclear. The CDR3 loop spans 14 amino acids. Germline CDR1 and CDR2: SGHRS and YFSETQ. Trimming took 4 bases from V and 7 from J, leaving 17 bases between them. The CDR3 here is CASSDHRRVVEAFF. The CDR3 coding sequence is TGCGCCAGCAGCGACCACCGCCGGGTGGTTGAAGCTTTCTTT.

This clone came up once. In the same sample, other DNA sequences code for this CDR3. The J gene is TRBJ1-1, the V gene TRBV2, with D maybe TRBD1 (6 bases). V lost 6 bases, J lost 0 bases, and 8 bases lay in between. Germline CDR1 reads SNHLY; CDR2 reads FYNNEI. The length of the CDR3 is 13 residues. The CDR3 loop is CASSGQLNTEAFF. CDR3 DNA: TGTGCCAGCAGCGGACAGTTGAACACTGAAGCTTTCTTT.

The V call is TRBV4-1, the J call TRBJ2-7; 9 bases are a match to TRBD2. The CDR3 consists of 15 residues. Germline V gives CDR1 MGHRA, CDR2 YSYEKL. The J segment lost 4 bases and the V segment lost 4 bases, leaving 8 bases of the junction unmatched. The CDR3 nucleotides are TGCGCCAGCAGCCCCCGAGCGGGAGGCCAATACGAGCAGTACTTC. Translated, it gives CASSPRAGGQYEQYF.

The V and J genes are TRBV7-9 and TRBJ2-1, with 11 bases aligning to TRBD2. V lost 5 bases and J lost 3; bases outside the gene matches: 12. Germline V gives CDR1 SEHNR, CDR2 FQNEAQ (reference sequence). The CDR3 loop spans 18 amino acids. The CDR3 region has the DNA TGTGCCAGCAGCCCGGTCCGGGGGGGGACTAGCGGCTACAATGAGCAGTTCTTC. Protein: CASSPVRGGTSGYNEQFF.

The V gene is TRBV4-1, the J gene TRBJ1-3; the match to TRBD1 covers 7 bases. Trimming cost V 0 bases and J 5 bases; bases outside gene matches: 10. The CDR3 loop spans 17 amino acids. Germline V CDR1 and CDR2: MGHRA, YSYEKL. The CDR3 reads CASSQEETGDLRNTIYF. The DNA of the CDR3 is TGCGCCAGCAGCCAAGAGGAAACAGGGGATTTAAGAAACACCATATATTTT.

The chain is built from TRBV7-3 and TRBJ2-2; TRBD2 matches 13 bases. There are 17 residues in the CDR3. The germline V gene encodes CDR1 SGHTA and CDR2 FQGTGA. V was pared by 5 bases and J by 4 bases, with 7 bases of the junction left unmatched. CDR3: CASSPQGTSGTTGELFF. The CDR3 DNA follows: TGTGCCAGCAGCCCGCAGGGGACTAGCGGGACCACCGGGGAGCTGTTTTTT.

The V and J genes are TRBV7-9 and TRBJ2-7, with TRBD2 identical over 8 bases. This CDR3 has 16 residues. V was pared by 5 bases and J by 2 bases, with 11 bases of the junction left unmatched. CDR1 and CDR2 from the germline V gene are SEHNR and FQNEAQ (reference sequence). Written as DNA, the CDR3 is TGTGCCAGCAGCGGAGGGGCGAGCGGGAGACCCTACGAGCAGTACTTC. It specifies CASSGGASGRPYEQYF.

In this sample, this clone turned up once. The rearrangement joins TRBV25-1 to TRBJ1-4; D is unresolved. V lost 0 bases to trimming and J lost 5 bases, with 16 bases between them. Germline CDR1 reads MGHDK; CDR2 reads SYGVNS. This CDR3 is 17 amino acids long. This CDR3 is CASSEYGFDRANEKLFF. The CDR3 DNA reads TGTGCCAGCAGTGAATATGGATTTGACCGAGCAAATGAAAAACTGTTTTTT.

This chain connects TRBV12-5 to TRBJ2-7, with D possibly matching TRBD1 (5 bases). Germline-derived CDR1 and CDR2 are LGHNT and FRNRAP. The CDR3 sequence is 14 residues long. V was clipped by 2 bases and J by 1 base, with 9 bases between them. The CDR3 loop is CASGLRGTSYEQYF. CDR3 bases: TGTGCTAGTGGTTTGAGGGGTACTTCCTACGAGCAGTACTTC.

CDR3: CASSHGEFHSGNTIYF. CDR3 bases: TGCGCCAGCAGCCACGGGGAGTTCCACTCTGGAAACACCATATATTTT. The V and J genes are TRBV4-1 and TRBJ1-3; D ambiguous. V dropped 3 bases and J dropped 0 bases, with 12 bases sitting between them. The CDR3 runs 16 residues. CDR1 MGHRA and CDR2 YSYEKL come from the germline V gene.

The chain employs TRBV5-8 and TRBJ1-5; 7 bases are a match to TRBD1. CDR3 length: 17 amino acids. V gave up 4 bases and J gave up 2 bases; unmatched junction bases: 12. Germline V lookup: CDR1 SGHTS, CDR2 YDEGEE. The CDR3 reads CASSGSQKTGGNQPQHF. The DNA for the CDR3 is TGTGCCAGCAGCGGAAGTCAGAAAACAGGGGGCAATCAGCCCCAGCATTTT.

The V and J genes are TRBV5-1 and TRBJ1-4; perhaps TRBD1 as D (5 bases). The V gene lost 0 bases and the J gene lost 8 bases, with 8 bases spanning the gap. This CDR3 contains 13 residues. Germline CDR1 reads SGHRS; CDR2 reads YFSETQ. DNA for the CDR3: TGCGCCAGCAGCTTGGCAGGGAAAGAAAAACTGTTTTTT. This gives the protein CASSLAGKEKLFF.

This clone was recorded a few times. The chain links TRBV5-6 to TRBJ1-2; no clear D gene. CDR1 is SGHDT and CDR2 is YYEEEE in the germline V gene. The CDR3 is 13 amino acids. Trimming removed 0 bases at V and 4 bases at J, with 7 bases between. The CDR3 DNA reads as TGTGCCAGCAGCTTGGAGGCAGGCTATGGCTACACCTTC. It encodes CASSLEAGYGYTF.

The V gene is TRBV7-3, the J gene TRBJ2-1, with TRBD2 identical over 11 bases. V dropped 2 bases and J dropped 12; count of bases not matched to a gene: 12. The CDR3 spans 16 residues. The V gene's germline CDR1 is SGHTA and CDR2 FQGTGA. CDR3 DNA: TGTGCCAGCAGCTTAGACGGACTAGCGGGTATACAGGGGCAGTTCTTC. Its translation: CASSLDGLAGIQGQFF.

The chain recombines TRBV29-1 with TRBJ2-3, with D uncertain. Trimming removed 7 bases at V and 0 bases at J, with 8 bases between. CDR3 length equals 12 residues. Germline assignment: CDR1 SQVTM and CDR2 ANQGSEA. CDR3 sequence (DNA): TGCAGCGAAGGAATGAGCACAGATACGCAGTATTTT. As protein: CSEGMSTDTQYF.